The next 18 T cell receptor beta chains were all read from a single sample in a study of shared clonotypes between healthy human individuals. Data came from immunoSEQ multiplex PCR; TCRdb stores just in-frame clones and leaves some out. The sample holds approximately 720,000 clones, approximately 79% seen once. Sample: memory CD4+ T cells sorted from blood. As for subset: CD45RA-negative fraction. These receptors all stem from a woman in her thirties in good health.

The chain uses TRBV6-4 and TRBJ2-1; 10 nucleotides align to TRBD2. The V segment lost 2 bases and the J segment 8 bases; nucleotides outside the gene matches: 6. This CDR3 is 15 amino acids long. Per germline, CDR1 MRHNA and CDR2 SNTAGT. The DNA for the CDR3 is TGTGCCAGCAGTGACGAACTAGCGGGATCTGATGAGCAGTTCTTC. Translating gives CASSDELAGSDEQFF.

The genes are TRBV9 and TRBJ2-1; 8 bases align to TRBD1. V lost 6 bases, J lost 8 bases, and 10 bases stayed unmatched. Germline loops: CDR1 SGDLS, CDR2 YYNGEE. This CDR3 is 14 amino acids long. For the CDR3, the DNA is TGTGCCAGCAACAGGGACAGGATGGGGCATGAGCAGTTCTTC. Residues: CASNRDRMGHEQFF.

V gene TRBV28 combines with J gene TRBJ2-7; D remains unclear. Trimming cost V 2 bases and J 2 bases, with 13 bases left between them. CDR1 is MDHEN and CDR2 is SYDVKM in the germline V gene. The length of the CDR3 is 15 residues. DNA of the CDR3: TGTGCCAGCAGTTTAGAGTACGGCCTTGCCTACGAGCAGTACTTC. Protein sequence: CASSLEYGLAYEQYF.

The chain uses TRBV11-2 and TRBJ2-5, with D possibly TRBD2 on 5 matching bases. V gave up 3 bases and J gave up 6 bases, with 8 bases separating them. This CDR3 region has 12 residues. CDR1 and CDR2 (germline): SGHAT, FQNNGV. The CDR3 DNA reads TGTGCCAGCAGCTTGCGGGTACAGACCCAGTACTTC. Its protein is CASSLRVQTQYF.

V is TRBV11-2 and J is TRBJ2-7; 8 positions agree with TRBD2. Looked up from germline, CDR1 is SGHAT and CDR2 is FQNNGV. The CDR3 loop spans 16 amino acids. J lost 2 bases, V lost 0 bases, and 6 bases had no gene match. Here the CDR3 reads CASSLEVRGATYEQYF. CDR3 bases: TGTGCCAGCAGCTTAGAGGTGCGGGGGGCCACCTACGAGCAGTACTTC. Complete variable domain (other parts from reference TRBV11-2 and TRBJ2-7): EAGVAQSPRYKIIEKRQSVAFWCNPISGHATLYWYQQILGQGPKLLIQFQNNGVVDDSQLPKDRFSAERLKGVDSTLKIQPAKLEDSAVYLCASSLEVRGATYEQYFGPGTRLTVT.

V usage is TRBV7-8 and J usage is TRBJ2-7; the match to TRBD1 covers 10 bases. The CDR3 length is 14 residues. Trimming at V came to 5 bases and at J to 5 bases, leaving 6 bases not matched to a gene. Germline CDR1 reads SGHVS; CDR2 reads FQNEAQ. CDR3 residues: CASSRTGGNHEQYF. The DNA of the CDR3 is TGTGCCAGCAGCAGGACAGGGGGGAACCACGAGCAGTACTTC.

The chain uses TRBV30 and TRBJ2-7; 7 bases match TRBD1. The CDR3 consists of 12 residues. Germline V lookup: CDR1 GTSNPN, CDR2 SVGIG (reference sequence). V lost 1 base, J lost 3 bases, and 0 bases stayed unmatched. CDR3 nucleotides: TGTGCCTGGAGTGACAGGGGCTACGAGCAGTACTTC. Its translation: CAWSDRGYEQYF.

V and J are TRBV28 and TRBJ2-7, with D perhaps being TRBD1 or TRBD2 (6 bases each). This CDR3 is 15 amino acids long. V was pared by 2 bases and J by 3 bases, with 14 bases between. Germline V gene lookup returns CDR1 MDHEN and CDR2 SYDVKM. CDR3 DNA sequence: TGTGCCAGCAGTTTAACCGCGGGACAAAACTACGAGCAGTACTTC. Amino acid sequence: CASSLTAGQNYEQYF. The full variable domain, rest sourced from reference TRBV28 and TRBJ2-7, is DVKVTQSSRYLVKRTGEKVFLECVQDMDHENMFWYRQDPGLGLRLIYFSYDVKMKEKGDIPEGYSVSREKKERFSLILESASTNQTSMYLCASSLTAGQNYEQYFGPGTRLTVT.

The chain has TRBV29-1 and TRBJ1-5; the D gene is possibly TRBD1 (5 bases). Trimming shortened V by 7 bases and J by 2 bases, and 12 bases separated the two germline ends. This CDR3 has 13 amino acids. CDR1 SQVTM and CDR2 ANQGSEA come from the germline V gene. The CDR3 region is CSAMTGGNQPQHF. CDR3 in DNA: TGCAGCGCCATGACGGGGGGCAATCAGCCCCAGCATTTT.

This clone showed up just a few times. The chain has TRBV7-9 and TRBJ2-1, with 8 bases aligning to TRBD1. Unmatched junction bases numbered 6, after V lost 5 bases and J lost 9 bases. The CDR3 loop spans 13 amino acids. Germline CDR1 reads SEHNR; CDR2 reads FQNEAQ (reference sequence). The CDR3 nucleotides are TGTGCCAGCAGCCTGGACAGGGTCGGTGAGCAGTTCTTC. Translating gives CASSLDRVGEQFF.

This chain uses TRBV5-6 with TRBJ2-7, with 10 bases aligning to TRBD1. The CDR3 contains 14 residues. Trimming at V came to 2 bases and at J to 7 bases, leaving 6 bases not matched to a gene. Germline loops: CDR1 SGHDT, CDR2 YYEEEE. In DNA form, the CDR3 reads TGTGCCAGCAGCTTAGGACAGGGGGGCAGTGAGCAGTACTTC. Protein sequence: CASSLGQGGSEQYF.

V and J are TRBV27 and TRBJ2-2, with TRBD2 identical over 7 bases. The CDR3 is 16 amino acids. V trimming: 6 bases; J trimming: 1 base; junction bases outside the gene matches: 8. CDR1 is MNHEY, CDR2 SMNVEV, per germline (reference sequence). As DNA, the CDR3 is TGTGCCAGCAGCCCTTGGGGCGGGGGGAACACCGGGGAGCTGTTTTTT. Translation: CASSPWGGGNTGELFF.

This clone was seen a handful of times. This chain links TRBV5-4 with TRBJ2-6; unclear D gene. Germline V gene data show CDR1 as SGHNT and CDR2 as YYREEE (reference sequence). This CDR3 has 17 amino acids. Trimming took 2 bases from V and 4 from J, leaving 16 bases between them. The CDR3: CASSLHGLGAGANVLTF. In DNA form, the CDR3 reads TGTGCCAGCAGCTTACACGGTTTAGGTGCGGGGGCCAACGTCCTGACTTTC.

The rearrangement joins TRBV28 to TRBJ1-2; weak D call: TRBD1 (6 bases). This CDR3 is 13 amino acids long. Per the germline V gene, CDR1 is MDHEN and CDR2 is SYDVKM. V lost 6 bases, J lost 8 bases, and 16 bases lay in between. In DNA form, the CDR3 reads TGTGCCAGCAGCCTAACCCAGGGGCGCGGCTACACCTTC. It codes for CASSLTQGRGYTF.

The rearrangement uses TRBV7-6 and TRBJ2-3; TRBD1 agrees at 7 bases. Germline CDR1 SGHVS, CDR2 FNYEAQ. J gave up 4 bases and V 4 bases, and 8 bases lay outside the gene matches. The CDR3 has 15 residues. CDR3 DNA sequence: TGTGCCAGCAGCTCGTTCAGGGGGTACTCAGATACGCAGTATTTT. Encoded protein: CASSSFRGYSDTQYF.

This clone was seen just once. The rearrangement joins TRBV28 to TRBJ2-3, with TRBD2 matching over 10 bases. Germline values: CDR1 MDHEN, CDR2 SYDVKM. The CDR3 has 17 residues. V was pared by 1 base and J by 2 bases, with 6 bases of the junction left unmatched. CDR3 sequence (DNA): TGTGCCAGCAGTTTATTGACTAGCGGGTTTATCACAGATACGCAGTATTTT. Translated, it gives CASSLLTSGFITDTQYF.

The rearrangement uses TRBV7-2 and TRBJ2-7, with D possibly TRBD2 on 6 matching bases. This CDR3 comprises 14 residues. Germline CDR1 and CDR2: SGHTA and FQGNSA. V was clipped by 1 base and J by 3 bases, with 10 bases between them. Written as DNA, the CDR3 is TGTGCCAGCAGCTTAGATCCGGGAGTCTACGAGCAGTACTTC. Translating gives CASSLDPGVYEQYF.

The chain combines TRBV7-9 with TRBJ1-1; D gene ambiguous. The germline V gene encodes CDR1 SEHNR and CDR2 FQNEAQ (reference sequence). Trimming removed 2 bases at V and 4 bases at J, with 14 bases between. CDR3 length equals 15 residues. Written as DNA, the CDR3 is TGTGCCAGCAGCTTACGGACGGCGTTGGGCACTGAAGCTTTCTTT. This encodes CASSLRTALGTEAFF.